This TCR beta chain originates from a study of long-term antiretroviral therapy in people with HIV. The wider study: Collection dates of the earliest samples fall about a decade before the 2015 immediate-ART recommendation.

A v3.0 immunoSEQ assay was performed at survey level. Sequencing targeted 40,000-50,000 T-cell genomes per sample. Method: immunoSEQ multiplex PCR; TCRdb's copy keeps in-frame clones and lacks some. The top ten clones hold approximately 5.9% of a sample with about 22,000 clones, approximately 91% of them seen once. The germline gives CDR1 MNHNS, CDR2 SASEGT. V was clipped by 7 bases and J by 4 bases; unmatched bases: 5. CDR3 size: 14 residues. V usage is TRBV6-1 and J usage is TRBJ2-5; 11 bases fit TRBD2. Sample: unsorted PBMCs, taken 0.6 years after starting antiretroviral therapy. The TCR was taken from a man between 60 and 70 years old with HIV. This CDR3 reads CASTLLAGGETQYF. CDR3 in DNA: TGTGCCAGCACCCTCCTAGCGGGAGGAGAGACCCAGTACTTC.